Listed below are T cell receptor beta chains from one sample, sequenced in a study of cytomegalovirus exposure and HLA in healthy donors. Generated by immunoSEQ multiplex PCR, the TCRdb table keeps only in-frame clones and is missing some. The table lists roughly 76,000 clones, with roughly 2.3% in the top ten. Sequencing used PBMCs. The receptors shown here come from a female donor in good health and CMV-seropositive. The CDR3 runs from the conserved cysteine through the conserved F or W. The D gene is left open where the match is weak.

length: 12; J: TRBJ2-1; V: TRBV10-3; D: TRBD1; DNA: TGTGCCATCAGTGAGGACAGGGGTGAGCAGTTCTTC; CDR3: CAISEDRGEQFF
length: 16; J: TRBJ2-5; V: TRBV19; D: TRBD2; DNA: TGTGCCAGTAGTAATCCTAGCGGGAGGGCGAGGGAGACCCAGTACTTC; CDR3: CASSNPSGRARETQYF
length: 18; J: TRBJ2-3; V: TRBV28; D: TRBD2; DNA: TGTGCCAGCAGACCGTCCACGACTAGCGGGCCGAGCACAGATACGCAGTATTTT; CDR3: CASRPSTTSGPSTDTQYF
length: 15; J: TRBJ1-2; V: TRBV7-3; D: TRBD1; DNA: TGTGCCAGCAGCCCTTCTGGAGGGGGCGGCTATGGCTACACCTTC; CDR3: CASSPSGGGGYGYTF
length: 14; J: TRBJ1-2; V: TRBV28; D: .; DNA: TGTGCCAGCAGTTCTTCCGTACAGGGCGGTGGCTACACCTTC; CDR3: CASSSSVQGGGYTF
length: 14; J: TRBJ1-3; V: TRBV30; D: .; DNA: TGTGCCTGGAATTTCTTGAGGTCTGGAAACACCATATATTTT; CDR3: CAWNFLRSGNTIYF
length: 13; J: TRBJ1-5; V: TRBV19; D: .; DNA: TGTGCCAGTAGTATAGCCCATGATCAGCCCCAGCATTTT; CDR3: CASSIAHDQPQHF
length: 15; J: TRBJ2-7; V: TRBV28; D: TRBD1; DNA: TGTGCCAGCACTCCCTCCGGGACAGGGATCTACGAGCAGTACTTC; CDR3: CASTPSGTGIYEQYF
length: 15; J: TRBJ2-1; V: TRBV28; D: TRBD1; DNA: TGTGCCAGCAGTAGAACAGGGGGGAATGACAATGAGCAGTTCTTC; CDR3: CASSRTGGNDNEQFF
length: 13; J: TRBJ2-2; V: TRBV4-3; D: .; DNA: TGCGCCAGCAGCCGGCCCAGCACCGGGGAGCTGTTTTTT; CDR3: CASSRPSTGELFF
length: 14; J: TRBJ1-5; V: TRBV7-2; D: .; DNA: TGTGCCAGCAGCTTAGTCGGAGGAGATCAGCCCCAGCATTTT; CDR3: CASSLVGGDQPQHF
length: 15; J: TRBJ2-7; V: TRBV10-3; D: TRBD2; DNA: TGTGCCATCAGGGAGGGACTAGCGGCCTCCTACGAGCAGTACTTC; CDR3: CAIREGLAASYEQYF
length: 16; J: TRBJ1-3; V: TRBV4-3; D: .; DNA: TGCGCCAGCAGCCAAGATGACTCAGCCTCTGGAAACACCATATATTTT; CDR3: CASSQDDSASGNTIYF
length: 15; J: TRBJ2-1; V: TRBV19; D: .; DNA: TGTGCCAGTAGTTCCGGACACGATACTTACAATGAGCAGTTCTTC; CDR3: CASSSGHDTYNEQFF
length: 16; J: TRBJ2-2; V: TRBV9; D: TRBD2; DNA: TGTGCCAGCAGCGGAACTAGCGGGGGGGCTACCGGGGAGCTGTTTTTT; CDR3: CASSGTSGGATGELFF
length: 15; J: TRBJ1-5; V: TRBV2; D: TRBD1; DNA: TGTGCCAGCAGTGGACAGGGTCCTGGCAATCAGCCCCAGCATTTT; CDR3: CASSGQGPGNQPQHF
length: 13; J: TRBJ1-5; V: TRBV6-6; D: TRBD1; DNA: TGTGCCAGCAGTCACAGGGGGCATCAGCCCCAGCATTTT; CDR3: CASSHRGHQPQHF
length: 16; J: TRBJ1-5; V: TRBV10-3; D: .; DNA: TGTGCCATCAGTGCCGACGCTCGGCTTACAGGGTCGCCCCAGCATTTT; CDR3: CAISADARLTGSPQHF
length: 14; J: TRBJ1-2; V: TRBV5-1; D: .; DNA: TGCGCCAGCAGCTTGGGCGGGGTGGACTATGGCTACACCTTC; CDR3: CASSLGGVDYGYTF
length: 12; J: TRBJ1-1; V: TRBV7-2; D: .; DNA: TGTGCCAGCAGCCAGGGGCTCGCGATAGCTTTCTTT; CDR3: CASSQGLAIAFF
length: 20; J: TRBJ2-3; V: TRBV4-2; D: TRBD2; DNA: TGTGCCAGCAGCCAAGAAGGTCTAGCGGGGGCCGACCGGGGCACAGATACGCAGTATTTT; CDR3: CASSQEGLAGADRGTDTQYF
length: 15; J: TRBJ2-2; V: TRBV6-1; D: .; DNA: TGTGCCAGCAGTGCCATGACAGCGAACACCGGGGAGCTGTTTTTT; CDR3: CASSAMTANTGELFF
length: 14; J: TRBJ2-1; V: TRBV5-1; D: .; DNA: TGCGCCAGCAGCCCACAGGGAACCTACAATGAGCAGTTCTTC; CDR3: CASSPQGTYNEQFF
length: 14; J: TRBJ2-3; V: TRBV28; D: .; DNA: TGTGCCAGCAGAGGGGGGAGGGCCTCAGATACGCAGTATTTT; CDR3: CASRGGRASDTQYF
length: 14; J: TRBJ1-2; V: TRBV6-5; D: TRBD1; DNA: TGTGCCAGCAGCCTAGGACAGGGGGCTGAAGGCTACACCTTC; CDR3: CASSLGQGAEGYTF
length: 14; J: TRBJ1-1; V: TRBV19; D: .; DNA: TGTGCCAGTAGCACAAGACAGGTAGACACTGAAGCTTTCTTT; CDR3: CASSTRQVDTEAFF
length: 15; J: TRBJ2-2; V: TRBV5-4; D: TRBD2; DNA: TGTGCCAGCAGCTTGGAAATAGCGGGCCCCGGGGAGCTGTTTTTT; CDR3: CASSLEIAGPGELFF
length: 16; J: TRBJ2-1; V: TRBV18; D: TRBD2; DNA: TGTGCCAGCTCACCCCCGCCCCTAGCGGAAAGCAGGGAGCAGTTCTTC; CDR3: CASSPPPLAESREQFF
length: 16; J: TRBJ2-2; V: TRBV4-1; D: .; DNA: TGCGCCAGCAGCCAAGGGGGGCGGAGGAACACCGGGGAGCTGTTTTTT; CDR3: CASSQGGRRNTGELFF
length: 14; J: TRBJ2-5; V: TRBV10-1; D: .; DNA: TGCGCCAGCAGTGAGTCCGGGGGTCCGGAGACCCAGTACTTC; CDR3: CASSESGGPETQYF
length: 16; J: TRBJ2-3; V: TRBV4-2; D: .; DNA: TGTGCCAGCAGCCAAGAGGCGGGGGCCCTCACAGATACGCAGTATTTT; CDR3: CASSQEAGALTDTQYF
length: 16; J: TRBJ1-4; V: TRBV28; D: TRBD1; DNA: TGTGCCAGCAGTTACACCGACAGGGGGGGAGGTGAAAAACTGTTTTTT; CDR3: CASSYTDRGGGEKLFF
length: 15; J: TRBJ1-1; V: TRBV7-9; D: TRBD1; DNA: TGTGCCAGCAGCACCCAGGGACAGGGCTCGACTGAAGCTTTCTTT; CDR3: CASSTQGQGSTEAFF
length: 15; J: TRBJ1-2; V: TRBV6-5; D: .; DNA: TGTGCCAGCAGTCATGGACATCCTCGGGACTATGGCTACACCTTC; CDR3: CASSHGHPRDYGYTF
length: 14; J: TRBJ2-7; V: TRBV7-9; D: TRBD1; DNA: TGTGCCAGCAGCTTATCGGGACAGGGTAGGGAGCAGTACTTC; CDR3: CASSLSGQGREQYF
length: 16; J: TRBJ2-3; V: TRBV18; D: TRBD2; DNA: TGTGCCAGCTCACCCGGACTAGCGGGAGAGTTAGATACGCAGTATTTT; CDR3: CASSPGLAGELDTQYF
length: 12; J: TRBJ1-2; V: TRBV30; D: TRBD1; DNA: TGTGCCTGGTTGGGACAGGGCTATGGCTACACCTTC; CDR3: CAWLGQGYGYTF
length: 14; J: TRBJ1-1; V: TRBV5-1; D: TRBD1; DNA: TGCGCCAGCAGCGCCGGGACAGGGGGTACTGAAGCTTTCTTT; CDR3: CASSAGTGGTEAFF
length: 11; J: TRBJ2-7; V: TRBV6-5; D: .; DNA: TGTGCCAGCAGTAGCGGTACCGGGCAGTACTTC; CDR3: CASSSGTGQYF
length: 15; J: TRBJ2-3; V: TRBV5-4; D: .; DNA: TGTGCCAGCAGCTTGGCTCGCCAGGGCACAGATACGCAGTATTTT; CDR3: CASSLARQGTDTQYF
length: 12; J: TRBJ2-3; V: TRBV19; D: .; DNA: TGTGCCAGTAGTTATAGCACAGATACGCAGTATTTT; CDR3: CASSYSTDTQYF
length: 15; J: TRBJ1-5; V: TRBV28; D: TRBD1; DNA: TGTGCCAGCAGTCTCCCCGGGACAGGGGCTCAGCCCCAGCATTTT; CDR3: CASSLPGTGAQPQHF